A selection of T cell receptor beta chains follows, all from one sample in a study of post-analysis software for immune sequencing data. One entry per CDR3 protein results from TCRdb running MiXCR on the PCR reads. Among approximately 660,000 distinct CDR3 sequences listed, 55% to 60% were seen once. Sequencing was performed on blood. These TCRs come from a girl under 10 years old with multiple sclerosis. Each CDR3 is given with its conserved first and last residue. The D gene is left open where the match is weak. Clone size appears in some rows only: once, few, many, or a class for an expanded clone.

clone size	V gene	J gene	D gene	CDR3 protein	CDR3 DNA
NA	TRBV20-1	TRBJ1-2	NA	CSVGVLGNYGYTF	TGCAGTGTAGGAGTTCTGGGTAACTATGGCTACACCTTC
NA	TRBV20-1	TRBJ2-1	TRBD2	CSARVVLAGGEQFF	TGCAGTGCTAGAGTCGTCCTAGCGGGAGGGGAGCAGTTCTTC
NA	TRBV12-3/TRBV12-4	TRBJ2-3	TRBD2	CASSSRTSGGMGTDTQYF	TGTGCCAGCAGTTCCCGGACTAGCGGGGGGATGGGCACAGATACGCAGTATTTC
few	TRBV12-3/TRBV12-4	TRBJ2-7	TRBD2	CATTTTSGRASGSYEQYF	TGTGCCACCACGACGACTAGCGGGAGGGCCTCTGGCTCCTACGAGCAGTACTTC
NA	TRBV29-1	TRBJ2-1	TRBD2	CSVVGVLAGVNEQFF	TGCAGCGTTGTGGGGGTACTAGCGGGAGTTAATGAGCAGTTCTTC
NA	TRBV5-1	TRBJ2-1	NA	CASSLKSGTQQFF	TGCGCCAGCAGCTTGAAATCCGGGACCCAGCAGTTCTTC
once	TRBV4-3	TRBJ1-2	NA	CASSQELGRAHGYTF	TGCGCCAGCAGCCAAGAATTAGGCAGGGCGCATGGCTACACCTTC
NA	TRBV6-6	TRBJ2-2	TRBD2	CASTELAGTGTGELFF	TGTGCCAGCACTGAACTAGCGGGAACGGGCACCGGGGAGCTGTTTTTT
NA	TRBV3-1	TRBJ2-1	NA	CASSQEGLAEQFF	TGTGCCAGCAGCCAAGAAGGCCTAGCGGAGCAGTTCTTC
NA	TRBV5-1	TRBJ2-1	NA	CASSYTGAGVEQFF	TGCGCCAGCAGCTATACAGGGGCGGGGGTTGAGCAGTTCTTC
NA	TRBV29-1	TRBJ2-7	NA	CSVEENYEQYF	TGCAGCGTTGAAGAAAACTACGAGCAGTACTTC
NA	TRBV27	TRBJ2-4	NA	CASSLEGDKNIQYF	TGTGCCAGCAGTTTAGAGGGGGACAAAAACATTCAGTACTTC
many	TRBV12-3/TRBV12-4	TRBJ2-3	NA	CASTPSTDTQYF	TGTGCCAGCACCCCTTCCACAGATACGCAGTATTTT
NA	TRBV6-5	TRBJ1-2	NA	CASYRFNYGYTF	TGTGCCAGCTACAGGTTTAACTATGGCTACACCTTC
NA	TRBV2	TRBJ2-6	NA	CAGRQGSGANVLTF	TGTGCCGGTAGGCAGGGGTCTGGGGCCAACGTCCTGACTTTC
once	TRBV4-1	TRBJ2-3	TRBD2	CASSQGVSGIGSQYF	TGCGCCAGCAGCCAAGGGGTTAGCGGGATCGGGTCGCAGTATTTT
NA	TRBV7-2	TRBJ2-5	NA	CASSSWTEQETQYF	TGTGCCAGCAGCTCTTGGACGGAGCAAGAGACCCAGTACTTC
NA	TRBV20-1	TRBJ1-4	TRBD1	CSVDRGRGTNEKLFF	TGCAGTGTAGACAGGGGGCGAGGAACTAATGAAAAACTGTTTTTT
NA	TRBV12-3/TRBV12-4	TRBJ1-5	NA	CVSSLPAKGSGNQPQHF	TGTGTCAGCAGTTTACCCGCAAAGGGCTCAGGCAATCAGCCCCAGCATTTT
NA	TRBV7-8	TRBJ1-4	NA	CASSQQQGNEKLFF	TGTGCCAGCAGCCAGCAACAGGGAAATGAAAAACTGTTTTTT
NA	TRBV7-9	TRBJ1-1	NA	CASSSGENTEAFF	TGTGCCAGCAGCTCGGGGGAGAACACTGAAGCTTTCTTT
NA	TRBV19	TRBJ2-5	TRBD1	CASRGQGKQETQYF	TGTGCCAGTAGGGGACAGGGGAAACAAGAGACCCAGTACTTC
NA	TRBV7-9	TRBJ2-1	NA	CASSLRRLEGDERFF	TGTGCCAGCAGCTTACGAAGACTTGAGGGGGATGAGCGGTTCTTC
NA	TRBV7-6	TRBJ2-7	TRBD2	CASSLERAGRDEQYF	TGTGCCAGCAGCTTAGAGAGGGCAGGGAGGGACGAGCAGTACTTC